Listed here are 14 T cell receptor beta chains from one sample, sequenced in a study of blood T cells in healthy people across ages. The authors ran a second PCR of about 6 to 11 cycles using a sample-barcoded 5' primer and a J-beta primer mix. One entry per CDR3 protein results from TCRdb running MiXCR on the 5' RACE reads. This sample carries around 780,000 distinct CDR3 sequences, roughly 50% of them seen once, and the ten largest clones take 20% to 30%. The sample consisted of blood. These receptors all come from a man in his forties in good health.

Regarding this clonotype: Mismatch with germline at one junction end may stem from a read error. CDR3 in amino acids: CVSLRVGQETQYF. The CDR3 DNA follows: TGTGTCAGCCTCAGGGTGGGCCAAGAGACCCAGTACTTC. The chain uses TRBV5-4 and TRBJ2-5; tentatively, D is TRBD1 (5 bases). Germline V gene sequence: CDR1 SGHNT, CDR2 YYREEE (reference sequence). This CDR3 has 13 residues.

The CDR3 nucleotides read TGTGCCAGCAGCTCACTGGGACAGGGGAGGCTAGCAGCGACACATACGCAGTATTTT. It is translated as CASSSLGQGRLAATHTQYF. J is TRBJ2-3 and V is TRBV7-9; TRBD1 matches 10 bases. The CDR3 is 19 residues long. Looked up from germline, CDR1 is SEHNR and CDR2 is FQNEAQ (reference sequence). After removal of 4 bases from V and 7 bases from J, the junction contained 20 bases not matched to a gene.

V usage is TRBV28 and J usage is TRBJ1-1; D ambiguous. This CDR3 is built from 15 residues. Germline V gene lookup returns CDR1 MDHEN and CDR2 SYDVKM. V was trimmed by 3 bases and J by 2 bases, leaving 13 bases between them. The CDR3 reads CASSLSVWGNTEAFF. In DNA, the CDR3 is TGTGCCAGCAGTTTGTCTGTGTGGGGAAACACTGAAGCTTTCTTT. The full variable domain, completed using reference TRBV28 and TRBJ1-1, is DVKVTQSSRYLVKRTGEKVFLECVQDMDHENMFWYRQDPGLGLRLIYFSYDVKMKEKGDIPEGYSVSREKKERFSLILESASTNQTSMYLCASSLSVWGNTEAFFGQGTRLTVV.

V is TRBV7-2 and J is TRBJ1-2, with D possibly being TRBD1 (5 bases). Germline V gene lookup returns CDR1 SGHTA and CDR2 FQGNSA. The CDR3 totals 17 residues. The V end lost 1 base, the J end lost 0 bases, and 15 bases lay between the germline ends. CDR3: CASSLVGGSAANYGYTF. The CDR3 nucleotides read TGTGCCAGCAGCTTAGTTGGGGGAAGTGCGGCTAACTATGGCTACACCTTC.

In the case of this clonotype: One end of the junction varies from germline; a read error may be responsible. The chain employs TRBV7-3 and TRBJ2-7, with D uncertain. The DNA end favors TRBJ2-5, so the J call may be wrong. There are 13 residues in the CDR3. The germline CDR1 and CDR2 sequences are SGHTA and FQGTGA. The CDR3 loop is CASSITAGETQYF. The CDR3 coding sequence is TGTGCCAGCAGCATAACGGCCGGGGAGACCCAGTACTTC.

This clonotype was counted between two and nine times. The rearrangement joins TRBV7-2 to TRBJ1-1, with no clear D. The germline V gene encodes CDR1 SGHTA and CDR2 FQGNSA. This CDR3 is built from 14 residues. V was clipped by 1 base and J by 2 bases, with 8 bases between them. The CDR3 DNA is TGTGCCAGCAGCTTAGGCGTCACCAACACTGAAGCTTTCTTT. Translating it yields CASSLGVTNTEAFF.

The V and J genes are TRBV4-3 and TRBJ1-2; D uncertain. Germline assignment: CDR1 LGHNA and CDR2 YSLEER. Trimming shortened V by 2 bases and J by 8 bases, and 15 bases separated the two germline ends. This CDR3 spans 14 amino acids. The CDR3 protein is CASSQQDGRGGYTF. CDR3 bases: TGCGCCAGCAGCCAACAAGACGGGCGTGGAGGCTACACCTTC.

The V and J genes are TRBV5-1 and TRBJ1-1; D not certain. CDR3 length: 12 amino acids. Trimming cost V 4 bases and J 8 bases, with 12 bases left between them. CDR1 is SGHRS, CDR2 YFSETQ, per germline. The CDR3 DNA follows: TGCGCCAGCAGCCCCGACGGTTACGAAGCTTTCTTT. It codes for CASSPDGYEAFF.

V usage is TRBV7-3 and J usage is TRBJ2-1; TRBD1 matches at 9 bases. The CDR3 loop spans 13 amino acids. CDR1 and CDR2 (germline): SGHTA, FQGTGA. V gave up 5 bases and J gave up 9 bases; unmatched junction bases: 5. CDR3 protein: CASSDQTGGEQFF. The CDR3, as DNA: TGTGCCAGCAGCGATCAGACAGGGGGTGAGCAGTTCTTC.

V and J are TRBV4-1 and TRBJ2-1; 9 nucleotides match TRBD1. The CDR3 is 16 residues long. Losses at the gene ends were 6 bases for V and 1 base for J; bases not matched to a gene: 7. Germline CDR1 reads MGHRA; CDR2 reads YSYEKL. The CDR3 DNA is TGCGCCAGCAGTCCAATAGACAGGGGGTCCTACAATGAGCAGTTCTTC. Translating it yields CASSPIDRGSYNEQFF.

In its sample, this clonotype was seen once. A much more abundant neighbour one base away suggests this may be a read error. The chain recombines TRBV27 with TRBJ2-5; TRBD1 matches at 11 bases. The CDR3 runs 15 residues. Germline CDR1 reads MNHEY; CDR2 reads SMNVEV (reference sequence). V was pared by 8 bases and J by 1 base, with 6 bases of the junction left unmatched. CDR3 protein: CASCPGTGGQETQYF. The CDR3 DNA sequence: TGTGCCAGCTGCCCCGGGACAGGGGGCCAAGAGACCCAGTACTTC.

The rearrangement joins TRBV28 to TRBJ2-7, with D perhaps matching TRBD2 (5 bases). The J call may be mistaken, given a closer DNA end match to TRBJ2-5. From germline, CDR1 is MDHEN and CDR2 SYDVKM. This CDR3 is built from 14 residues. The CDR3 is CASSLEGHKETQYF. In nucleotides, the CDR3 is TGTGCCAGCAGCCTAGAGGGCCACAAAGAGACCCAGTACTTC.

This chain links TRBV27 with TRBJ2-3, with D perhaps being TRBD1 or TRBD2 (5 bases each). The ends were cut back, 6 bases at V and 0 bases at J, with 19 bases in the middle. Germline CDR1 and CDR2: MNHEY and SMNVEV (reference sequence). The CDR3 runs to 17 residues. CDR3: CASSPTGTRFSTDTQYF. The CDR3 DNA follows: TGTGCCAGCAGCCCAACCGGGACCAGATTTAGCACAGATACGCAGTATTTT.

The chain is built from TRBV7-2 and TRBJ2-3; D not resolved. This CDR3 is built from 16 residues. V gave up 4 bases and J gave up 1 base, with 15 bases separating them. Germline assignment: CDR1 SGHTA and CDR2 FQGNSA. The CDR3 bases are TGTGCCAGCAGCTCCCGTTCTAGTGGTGGCACAGATACGCAGTATTTT. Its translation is CASSSRSSGGTDTQYF.